The 14 T cell receptor beta chains given below trace back to one sample, sequenced in a study of OX40 agonist ivuxolimab in advanced cancers. Profiled with immunoSEQ multiplex PCR; TCRdb holds only in-frame clones, not every one. The table includes some 100,000 clones, less than 95% detected once. This material consisted of CD4+ or CD8+ T cells sorted from blood, taken in a trial of the OX40 agonist ivuxolimab. The origin of the receptors is an adult with an advanced solid tumor such as melanoma, head and neck, liver or kidney cancer.

The gene calls are TRBV28 and TRBJ2-1, with 9 bases lining up with TRBD1. Germline V gene data show CDR1 as MDHEN and CDR2 as SYDVKM. Germline trimming cut 6 bases from V and 8 bases from J; bases unmatched to any gene: 20. The CDR3 contains 18 residues. The CDR3 nucleotides read TGTGCCAGCAGCACACCCTTTATGGTCGGGACAGGGTTGGATGAGCAGTTCTTC. It translates to CASSTPFMVGTGLDEQFF. Drawing the rest from reference TRBV28 and TRBJ2-1, the complete variable domain is DVKVTQSSRYLVKRTGEKVFLECVQDMDHENMFWYRQDPGLGLRLIYFSYDVKMKEKGDIPEGYSVSREKKERFSLILESASTNQTSMYLCASSTPFMVGTGLDEQFFGPGTRLTVL.

The chain links TRBV5-4 to TRBJ2-3, with 9 bases lining up with TRBD2. V dropped 2 bases and J dropped 0; count of bases not matched to a gene: 4. The CDR3 consists of 16 residues. Germline V gene sequence: CDR1 SGHNT, CDR2 YYREEE (reference sequence). The CDR3 region is CASSFFLAGSTDTQYF. The CDR3 bases are TGTGCCAGCAGCTTCTTCCTAGCGGGAAGCACAGATACGCAGTATTTT.

The chain recombines TRBV4-2 with TRBJ2-3, with D unresolved. The CDR3 length is 15 residues. CDR1 and CDR2 from the germline V gene are LGHNA and YNFKEQ. V lost 0 bases and J 3 bases, leaving 10 bases between the germline ends. CDR3 in DNA: TGTGCCAGCAGCCAAGATTATCCTATTACAGATACGCAGTATTTT. Its translation: CASSQDYPITDTQYF.

This clone turned up a few times. The chain employs TRBV5-4 and TRBJ2-5; 8 bases are a match to TRBD2. V trimming: 4 bases; J trimming: 3 bases; junction bases outside the gene matches: 5. The CDR3 length is 14 residues. Germline values: CDR1 SGHNT, CDR2 YYREEE (reference sequence). CDR3 loop: CASSAEAGEETQYF. CDR3 DNA sequence: TGTGCCAGCAGCGCAGAAGCGGGAGAAGAGACCCAGTACTTC. Drawing the rest from reference TRBV5-4 and TRBJ2-5, the complete variable domain is ETGVTQSPTHLIKTRGQQVTLRCSSQSGHNTVSWYQQALGQGPQFIFQYYREEENGRGNFPPRFSGLQFPNYSSELNVNALELDDSALYLCASSAEAGEETQYFGPGTRLLVL.

This clone occurred once. The chain is built from TRBV30 and TRBJ2-1; 10 bases agree with TRBD2. The CDR3 sequence is 14 residues long. CDR1 and CDR2 (germline): GTSNPN, SVGIG (reference sequence). The junction had 6 bases not matched to a gene; V was cut back by 2 bases and J by 8 bases. The CDR3 DNA reads TGTGCCTGGAGTACCGGGACTAGCGCCGATGAGCAGTTCTTC. It translates to CAWSTGTSADEQFF.

This rearrangement joins TRBV5-1 to TRBJ2-7, with TRBD1 as a possible D gene (6 bases). The CDR3 runs 13 residues. The ends were cut back, 6 bases at V and 6 bases at J, with 16 bases in the middle. In germline, CDR1 is SGHRS, CDR2 YFSETQ. The CDR3 here is CASISPQGSEQYF. CDR3 coding DNA: TGCGCCAGCATTTCCCCCCAGGGGTCCGAGCAGTACTTC.

The V gene is TRBV5-4, the J gene TRBJ2-7; 7 bases align to TRBD1. The V gene end was trimmed by 2 bases and the J gene end by 1 base; junction bases not matched to a gene: 6. The germline V gene encodes CDR1 SGHNT and CDR2 YYREEE (reference sequence). CDR3 size: 15 residues. The CDR3 loop reads CASSFPGQPSYEQYF. In nucleotides, the CDR3 is TGTGCCAGCAGCTTTCCGGGACAGCCGTCCTACGAGCAGTACTTC.

This clone was seen a single time. V and J are TRBV28 and TRBJ1-2; D unclear. This CDR3 is built from 13 residues. Trimming pared 3 bases from V and 2 bases from J, leaving 7 bases between. Germline V gives CDR1 MDHEN, CDR2 SYDVKM. The CDR3 protein is CASSLGGNYGYTF. The CDR3 region has the DNA TGTGCCAGCAGTTTGGGAGGCAACTATGGCTACACCTTC.

The chain couples TRBV7-9 to TRBJ2-3; D possibly corresponds to TRBD2 (6 bases). The CDR3 contains 15 residues. Germline V CDR1 and CDR2: SEHNR, FQNEAQ (reference sequence). The ends were cut back, 0 bases at V and 0 bases at J, with 7 bases in the middle. As DNA, the CDR3 is TGTGCCAGCAGCTTAGCTAGCGGAAGCACAGATACGCAGTATTTT. Translated: CASSLASGSTDTQYF.

V and J are TRBV28 and TRBJ1-5; tentatively, D is TRBD1 (6 bases). Germline loops: CDR1 MDHEN, CDR2 SYDVKM. Trimming took off 5 bases at V and 2 bases at J, with 19 bases between the two ends. CDR3 length: 17 residues. The CDR3 nucleotides read TGTGCCAGCAGTAAGTCAACGGGGGCGTTCGGCAATCAGCCCCAGCATTTT. It yields the protein CASSKSTGAFGNQPQHF.

The chain employs TRBV5-6 and TRBJ1-2; D gene unclear. The CDR3 covers 14 residues. V dropped 2 bases and J dropped 3 bases, with 11 bases sitting between them. Germline V gene sequence: CDR1 SGHDT, CDR2 YYEEEE. The CDR3 DNA is TGTGCCAGCAGCTTAGTAGGGCGGCACTATGGCTACACCTTC. Residues: CASSLVGRHYGYTF.

This clone was observed once. The V call is TRBV7-8, the J call TRBJ2-1; D is possibly TRBD2 (6 bases). The CDR3 length is 16 residues. The germline V gene encodes CDR1 SGHVS and CDR2 FQNEAQ. Trimming took 1 base from V and 1 from J, leaving 11 bases between them. CDR3 residues: CASSLGERASYNEQFF. In DNA form, the CDR3 reads TGTGCCAGCAGCTTAGGAGAGCGGGCTTCCTACAATGAGCAGTTCTTC.

The gene calls are TRBV7-9 and TRBJ1-1; D gene unclear. In germline, CDR1 is SEHNR, CDR2 FQNEAQ (reference sequence). The CDR3 covers 13 residues. The V gene lost 1 base and the J gene lost 3 bases, with 6 bases spanning the gap. The DNA for the CDR3 is TGTGCCAGCAGCTTAGTGGCAGACACTGAAGCTTTCTTT. Translation gives CASSLVADTEAFF.

The gene calls are TRBV5-1 and TRBJ1-5; 12 nucleotides align to TRBD1. The CDR3 loop spans 17 amino acids. Trimming at V came to 5 bases and at J to 6 bases, leaving 12 bases not matched to a gene. Per germline, CDR1 SGHRS and CDR2 YFSETQ. In nucleotides, the CDR3 is TGCGCCAGCAGTCCCGGGACAGGGGGCGTAGAGGGTCAGCCCCAGCATTTT. Translated, it gives CASSPGTGGVEGQPQHF.